The present T cell receptor (beta chain) was sequenced within a study of T-cell reconstitution after alpha-beta-depleted transplantation in children. A few counts support this clonotype. The CDR3 is 14 amino acids. Deletions cut 1 base from V and 4 bases from J, with 10 bases between. For TCRbeta, the library was prepared with unique molecular identifiers. TCRdb ran MiXCR on the PCR reads and lists one entry per CDR3 protein. The data contain hundreds of thousands of distinct CDR3 sequences, about 14% of them singletons. Source: PBMCs, taken from the stem cell graft. V gene TRBV12-3 or TRBV12-4 combines with J gene TRBJ1-2; D is undetermined. The receptor was derived from a human donor who donated a stem cell graft to a child with Fanconi anemia. CDR3 amino acids: CASSLDPGGYGYTF. CDR3 sequence (DNA): TGTGCCAGCAGTTTAGATCCGGGAGGCTATGGCTACACCTTC.